The clone carrying this T cell receptor beta chain appeared once. V lost 3 bases and J lost 5, with 7 bases in between. Germline V gene data show CDR1 as SNHLY and CDR2 as FYNNEI. This CDR3 region has 12 residues. The sample is drawn from a study of radiotherapy plus CTLA-4 blockade in lung cancer. Study-wide context: Under 20% of patients responded objectively, and around 31% achieved disease control.

Only in-frame clones appear in the TCRdb table, and some are missing; sequencing was by immunoSEQ multiplex PCR. This table holds roughly 51,000 clones, less than 90% found once. The source of this sequence is a human donor with non-small cell lung cancer that progressed on radiotherapy plus ipilimumab. Some clones in this sample may be carry-over from other donors' samples. The chain combines TRBV2 with TRBJ1-1, with D hard to call. The sample here was peripheral blood, taken from a patient treated with radiotherapy plus ipilimumab. The CDR3 protein is CASSDRWTEAFF. CDR3 nucleotides: TGTGCCAGCAGTGACAGGTGGACTGAAGCTTTCTTT.